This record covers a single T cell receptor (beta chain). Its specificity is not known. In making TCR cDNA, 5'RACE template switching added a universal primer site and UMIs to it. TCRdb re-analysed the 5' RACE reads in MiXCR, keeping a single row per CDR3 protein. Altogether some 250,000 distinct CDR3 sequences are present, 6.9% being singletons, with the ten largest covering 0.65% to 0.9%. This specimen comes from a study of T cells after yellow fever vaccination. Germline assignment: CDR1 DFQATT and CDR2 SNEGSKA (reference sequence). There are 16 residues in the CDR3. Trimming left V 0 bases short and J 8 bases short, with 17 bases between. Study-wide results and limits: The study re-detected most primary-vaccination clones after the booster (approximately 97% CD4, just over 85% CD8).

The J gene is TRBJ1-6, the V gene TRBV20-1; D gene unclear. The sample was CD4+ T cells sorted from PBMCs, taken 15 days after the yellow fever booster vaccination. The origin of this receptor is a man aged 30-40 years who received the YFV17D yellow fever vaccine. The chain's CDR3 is CSARDQSRAYDSPLHF. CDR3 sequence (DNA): TGCAGTGCTAGAGATCAAAGCCGAGCTTACGATTCACCCCTCCACTTT.